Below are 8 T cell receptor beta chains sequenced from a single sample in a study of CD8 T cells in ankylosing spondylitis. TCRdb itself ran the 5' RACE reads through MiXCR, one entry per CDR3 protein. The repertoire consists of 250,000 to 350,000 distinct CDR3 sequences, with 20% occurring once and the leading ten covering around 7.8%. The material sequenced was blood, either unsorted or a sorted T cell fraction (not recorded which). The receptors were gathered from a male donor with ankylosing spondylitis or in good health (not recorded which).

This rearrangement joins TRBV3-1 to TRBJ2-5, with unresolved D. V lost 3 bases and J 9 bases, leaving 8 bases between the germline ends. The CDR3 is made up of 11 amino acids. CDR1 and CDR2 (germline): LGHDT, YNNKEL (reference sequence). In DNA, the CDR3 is TGTGCCAGCAGCCACGACGTTTCCCAGTACTTC. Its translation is CASSHDVSQYF.

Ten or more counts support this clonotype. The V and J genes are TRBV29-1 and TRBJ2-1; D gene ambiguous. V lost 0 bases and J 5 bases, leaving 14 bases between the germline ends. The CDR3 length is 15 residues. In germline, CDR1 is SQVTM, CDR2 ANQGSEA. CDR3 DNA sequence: TGCAGCGTTGAAGATCAGGTGGCCCCTCACAATGAGCAGTTCTTC. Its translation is CSVEDQVAPHNEQFF.

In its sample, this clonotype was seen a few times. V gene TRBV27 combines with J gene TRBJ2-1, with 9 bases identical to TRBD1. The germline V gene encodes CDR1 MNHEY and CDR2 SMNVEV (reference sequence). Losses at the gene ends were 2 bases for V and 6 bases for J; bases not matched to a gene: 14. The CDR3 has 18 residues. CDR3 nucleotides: TGTGCCAGCAGTTTAAGGCCCCAACAGGGGGCGCTGGGCAATGAGCAGTTCTTC. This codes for CASSLRPQQGALGNEQFF.

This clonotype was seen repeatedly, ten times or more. CDR3 bases: TGTGCCACCAGACAGGGGCCAACGAACACCGGGGAGCTGTTTTTT. It encodes CATRQGPTNTGELFF. The rearrangement links TRBV24-1 to TRBJ2-2, with TRBD1 identical over 7 bases. J gave up 0 bases and V 7 bases, and 4 bases lay outside the gene matches. The CDR3 totals 15 residues. From germline, CDR1 is KGHDR and CDR2 SFDVKD.

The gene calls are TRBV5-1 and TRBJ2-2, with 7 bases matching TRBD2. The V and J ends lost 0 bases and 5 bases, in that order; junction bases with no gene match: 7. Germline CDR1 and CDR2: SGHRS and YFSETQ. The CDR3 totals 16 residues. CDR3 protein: CASSLVTGGITGELFF. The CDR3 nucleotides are TGCGCCAGCAGCTTGGTTACGGGAGGAATTACCGGGGAGCTGTTTTTT. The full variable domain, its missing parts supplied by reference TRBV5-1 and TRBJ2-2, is KAGVTQTPRYLIKTRGQQVTLSCSPISGHRSVSWYQQTPGQGLQFLFEYFSETQRNKGNFPGRFSGRQFSNSRSEMNVSTLELGDSALYLCASSLVTGGITGELFFGEGSRLTVL.

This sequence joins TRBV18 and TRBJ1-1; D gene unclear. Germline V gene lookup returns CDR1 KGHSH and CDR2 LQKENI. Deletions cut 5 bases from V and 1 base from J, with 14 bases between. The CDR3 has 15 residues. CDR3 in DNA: TGTGCCAGCTCATCCGGGATCCAGACGAACACTGAAGCTTTCTTT. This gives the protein CASSSGIQTNTEAFF.

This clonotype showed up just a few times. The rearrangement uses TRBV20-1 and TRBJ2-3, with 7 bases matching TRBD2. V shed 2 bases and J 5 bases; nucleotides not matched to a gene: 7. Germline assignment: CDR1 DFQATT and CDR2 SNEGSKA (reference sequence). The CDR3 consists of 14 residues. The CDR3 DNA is TGCAGTGCTAGAAGTTGGCTAGCGGAAGATACGCAGTATTTT. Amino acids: CSARSWLAEDTQYF.

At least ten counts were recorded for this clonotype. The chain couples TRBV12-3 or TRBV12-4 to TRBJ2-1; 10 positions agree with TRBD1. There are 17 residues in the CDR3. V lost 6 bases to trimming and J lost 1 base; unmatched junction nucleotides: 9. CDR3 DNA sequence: TGTGCCAGCAGCCGACCGGGACAGGGGCTTTCCTACAATGAGCAGTTCTTC. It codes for CASSRPGQGLSYNEQFF.